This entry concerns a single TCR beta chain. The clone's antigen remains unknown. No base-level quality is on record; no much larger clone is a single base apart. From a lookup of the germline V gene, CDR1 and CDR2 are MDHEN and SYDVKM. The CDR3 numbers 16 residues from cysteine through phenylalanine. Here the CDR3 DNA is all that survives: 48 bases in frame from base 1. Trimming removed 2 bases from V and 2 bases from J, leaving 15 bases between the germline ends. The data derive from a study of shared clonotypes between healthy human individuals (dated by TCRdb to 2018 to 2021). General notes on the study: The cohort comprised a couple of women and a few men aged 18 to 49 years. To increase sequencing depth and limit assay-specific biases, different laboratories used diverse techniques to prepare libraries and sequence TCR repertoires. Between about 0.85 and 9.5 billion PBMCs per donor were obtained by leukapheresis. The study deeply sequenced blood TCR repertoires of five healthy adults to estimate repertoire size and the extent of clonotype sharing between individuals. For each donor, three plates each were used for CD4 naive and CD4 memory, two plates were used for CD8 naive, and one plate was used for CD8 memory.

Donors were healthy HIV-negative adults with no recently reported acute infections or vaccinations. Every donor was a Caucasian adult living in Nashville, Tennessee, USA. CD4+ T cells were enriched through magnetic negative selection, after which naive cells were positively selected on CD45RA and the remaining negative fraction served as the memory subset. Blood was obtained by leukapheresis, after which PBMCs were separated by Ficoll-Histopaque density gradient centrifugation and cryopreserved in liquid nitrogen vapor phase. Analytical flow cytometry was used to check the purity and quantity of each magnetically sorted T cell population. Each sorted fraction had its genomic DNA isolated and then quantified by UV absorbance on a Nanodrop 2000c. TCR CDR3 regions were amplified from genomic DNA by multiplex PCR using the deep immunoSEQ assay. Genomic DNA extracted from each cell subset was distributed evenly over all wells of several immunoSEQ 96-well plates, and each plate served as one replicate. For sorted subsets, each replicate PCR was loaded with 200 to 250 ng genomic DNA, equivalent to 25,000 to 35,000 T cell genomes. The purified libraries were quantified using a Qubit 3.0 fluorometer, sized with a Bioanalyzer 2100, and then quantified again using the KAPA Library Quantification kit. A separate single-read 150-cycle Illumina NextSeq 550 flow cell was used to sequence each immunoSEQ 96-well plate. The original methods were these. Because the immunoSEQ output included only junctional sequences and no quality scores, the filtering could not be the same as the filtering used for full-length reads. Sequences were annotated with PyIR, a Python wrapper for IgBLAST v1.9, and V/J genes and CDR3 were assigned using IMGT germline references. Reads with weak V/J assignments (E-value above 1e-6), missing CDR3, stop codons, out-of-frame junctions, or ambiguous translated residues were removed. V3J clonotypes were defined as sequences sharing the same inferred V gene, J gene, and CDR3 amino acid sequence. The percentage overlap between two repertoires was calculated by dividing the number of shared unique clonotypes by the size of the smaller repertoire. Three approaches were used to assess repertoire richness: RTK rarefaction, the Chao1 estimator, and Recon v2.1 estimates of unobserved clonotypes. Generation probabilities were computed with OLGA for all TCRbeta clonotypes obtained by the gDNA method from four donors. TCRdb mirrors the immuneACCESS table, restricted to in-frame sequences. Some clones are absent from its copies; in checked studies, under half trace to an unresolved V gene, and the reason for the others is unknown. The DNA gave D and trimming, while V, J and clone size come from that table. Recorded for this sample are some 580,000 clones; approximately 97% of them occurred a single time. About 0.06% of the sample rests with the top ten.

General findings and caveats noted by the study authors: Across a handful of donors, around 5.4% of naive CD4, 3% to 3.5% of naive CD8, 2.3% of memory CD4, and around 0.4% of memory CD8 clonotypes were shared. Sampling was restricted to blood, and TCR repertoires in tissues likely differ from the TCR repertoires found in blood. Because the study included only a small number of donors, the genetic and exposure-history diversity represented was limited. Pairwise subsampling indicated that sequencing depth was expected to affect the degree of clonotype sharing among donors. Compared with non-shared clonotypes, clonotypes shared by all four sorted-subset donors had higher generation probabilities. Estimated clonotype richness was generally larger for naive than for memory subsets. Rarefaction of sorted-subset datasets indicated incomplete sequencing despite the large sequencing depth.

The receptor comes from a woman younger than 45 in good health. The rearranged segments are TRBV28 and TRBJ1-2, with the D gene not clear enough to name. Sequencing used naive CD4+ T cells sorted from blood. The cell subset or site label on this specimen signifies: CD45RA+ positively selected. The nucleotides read TGTGCCAGCAGTTTAGTACCAAGAGGTTCCAACTATGGCTACACCTTC. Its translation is CASSLVPRGSNYGYTF.